A selection of T cell receptor beta chains follows, all from one sample in a study of cytomegalovirus exposure and HLA in healthy donors. Generated by immunoSEQ multiplex PCR, the TCRdb table keeps only in-frame clones and is missing some. Of under 200,000 clones listed, 82% are singletons. Sequenced: PBMCs. The receptor source for this set is a woman aged 18-29 years in good health and CMV-seronegative. CDR3s include the opening cysteine and the closing phenylalanine or tryptophan. Fields, in order: clone size, V gene, D gene, J gene, CDR3 DNA, CDR3 protein. A D gene is named only where the DNA matches it firmly. Clone size, where shown, is once, few, many, or a class for clones that have expanded.

clone_size: -; v_call: TRBV7-9; d_call: -; j_call: TRBJ2-5; cdr3_nt: TGTGCCAGCAGGAAGATACTTCAAGAGACCCAGTACTTC; cdr3_aa: CASRKILQETQYF
clone_size: -; v_call: TRBV9; d_call: -; j_call: TRBJ2-1; cdr3_nt: TGTGCCAGCAGCGTAGATTCCCTAGCCACCTACAATGAGCAGTTCTTC; cdr3_aa: CASSVDSLATYNEQFF
clone_size: -; v_call: TRBV29-1; d_call: -; j_call: TRBJ1-1; cdr3_nt: TGCAGCGTTGAAAAGGGACTCCAAAACACTGAAGCTTTCTTT; cdr3_aa: CSVEKGLQNTEAFF
clone_size: -; v_call: TRBV28; d_call: TRBD2; j_call: TRBJ2-4; cdr3_nt: TGTGCCAGCAGTGGACTAGCGGAACATCTAGCCAAAAACATTCAGTACTTC; cdr3_aa: CASSGLAEHLAKNIQYF
clone_size: -; v_call: TRBV14; d_call: -; j_call: TRBJ1-2; cdr3_nt: TGTGCCAGCAGCCTACGACCGGGGAACTATGGCTACACCTTC; cdr3_aa: CASSLRPGNYGYTF
clone_size: -; v_call: TRBV4-2; d_call: -; j_call: TRBJ1-1; cdr3_nt: TGTGCCAGCAGCCAAGCTTCGGGGATGAACACTGAAGCTTTCTTT; cdr3_aa: CASSQASGMNTEAFF
clone_size: -; v_call: TRBV7-9; d_call: -; j_call: TRBJ2-1; cdr3_nt: TGTGCCAGGTCGGTGGGGGCCAATGAGCAGTTCTTC; cdr3_aa: CARSVGANEQFF
clone_size: -; v_call: TRBV30; d_call: -; j_call: TRBJ1-3; cdr3_nt: TGTGCCTGGACAGATGCTGGAAACACCATATATTTT; cdr3_aa: CAWTDAGNTIYF
clone_size: -; v_call: TRBV7-2; d_call: -; j_call: TRBJ2-3; cdr3_nt: TGTGCCAGCAGCTTAGTTCGGGGGGATACGCAGTATTTT; cdr3_aa: CASSLVRGDTQYF
clone_size: -; v_call: TRBV30; d_call: TRBD2; j_call: TRBJ2-7; cdr3_nt: TGTGCCTGGGGCGGGACTAGCAGCACCTACGAGCAGTACTTC; cdr3_aa: CAWGGTSSTYEQYF
clone_size: -; v_call: TRBV27; d_call: TRBD1; j_call: TRBJ2-5; cdr3_nt: TGTGCCAGCAGTTCATACAGGGGGGAGGAGACCCAGTACTTC; cdr3_aa: CASSSYRGEETQYF
clone_size: -; v_call: TRBV4-3; d_call: -; j_call: TRBJ1-6; cdr3_nt: TGCGCCAGCAGCCAACGGCGAGGCCTAGAAGGCTCACCCCTCCACTTT; cdr3_aa: CASSQRRGLEGSPLHF
clone_size: -; v_call: TRBV9; d_call: -; j_call: TRBJ2-3; cdr3_nt: TGTGCCAGCAGTGAGGGGGTAAGCATAGGGAGCACAGATACGCAGTATTTT; cdr3_aa: CASSEGVSIGSTDTQYF
clone_size: -; v_call: TRBV5-1; d_call: TRBD2; j_call: TRBJ2-1; cdr3_nt: TGCGCCAGCAGCCCTAGCGGGAGGGGTTCTTACAATGAGCAGTTCTTC; cdr3_aa: CASSPSGRGSYNEQFF
clone_size: -; v_call: TRBV11-2; d_call: TRBD1; j_call: TRBJ1-4; cdr3_nt: TGTGCCAGCAGCAGAGGGACAGAGAGTAATGAAAAACTGTTTTTT; cdr3_aa: CASSRGTESNEKLFF
clone_size: -; v_call: TRBV28; d_call: TRBD1; j_call: TRBJ2-7; cdr3_nt: TGTGCCAGCAGTAGGGGCGGGACAGGGGGCGAGCAGTACTTC; cdr3_aa: CASSRGGTGGEQYF
clone_size: few; v_call: TRBV28; d_call: TRBD1; j_call: TRBJ1-1; cdr3_nt: TGTGCCAGCAGTCCACCACTTACCGGGACAGGGGATTCGGAAGCTTTCTTT; cdr3_aa: CASSPPLTGTGDSEAFF
clone_size: -; v_call: TRBV7-2; d_call: TRBD1; j_call: TRBJ1-5; cdr3_nt: TGTGCCAGCAGCTTATTGGGGCCGAGACAGGGGGCTTATCAGCCCCAGCATTTT; cdr3_aa: CASSLLGPRQGAYQPQHF
clone_size: -; v_call: TRBV11-2; d_call: -; j_call: TRBJ2-7; cdr3_nt: TGTGCCAGCAGCTTAGAATCTAGCGTAACCTACGAGCAGTACTTC; cdr3_aa: CASSLESSVTYEQYF
clone_size: -; v_call: TRBV27; d_call: TRBD2; j_call: TRBJ2-1; cdr3_nt: TGTGTCAGCAGTAGACTAGCGGGAAATCCCAATGAGCAGTTCTTC; cdr3_aa: CVSSRLAGNPNEQFF
clone_size: few; v_call: TRBV5-6; d_call: TRBD1; j_call: TRBJ1-2; cdr3_nt: TGTGCCAGCAGCGGGGACAGGGACTATGGCTACACCTTC; cdr3_aa: CASSGDRDYGYTF
clone_size: -; v_call: TRBV9; d_call: -; j_call: TRBJ2-7; cdr3_nt: TGTGCCAGCAGCGTAGGTCCTGCGGGACCCTACGAGCAGTACTTC; cdr3_aa: CASSVGPAGPYEQYF
clone_size: -; v_call: TRBV7-6; d_call: TRBD2; j_call: TRBJ2-1; cdr3_nt: TGTGCCAGCAGCGTCCCCGGGACTAGCGATGAGCAGTTCTTC; cdr3_aa: CASSVPGTSDEQFF
clone_size: once; v_call: TRBV7-9; d_call: -; j_call: TRBJ2-6; cdr3_nt: TGTGCCAGCTCTGATCAGGGGTGGCGGCGGCACTCTGGGGCCAACGTCCTGACTTTC; cdr3_aa: CASSDQGWRRHSGANVLTF
clone_size: -; v_call: TRBV2; d_call: -; j_call: TRBJ2-1; cdr3_nt: TGTGCCGCACTGCGCGGGCCGAATGAGCAGTTCTTC; cdr3_aa: CAALRGPNEQFF
clone_size: -; v_call: TRBV9; d_call: TRBD1; j_call: TRBJ2-3; cdr3_nt: TGTGCCAGCAGCGAAAACTCAGGACAGGGCCCAGATACGCAGTATTTT; cdr3_aa: CASSENSGQGPDTQYF
clone_size: -; v_call: TRBV7-2; d_call: -; j_call: TRBJ2-7; cdr3_nt: TGTGCCAGCAGCCTGCGGGGCACTTCTTTTTCCTACGAGCAGTACTTC; cdr3_aa: CASSLRGTSFSYEQYF
clone_size: -; v_call: TRBV7-7; d_call: TRBD1; j_call: TRBJ2-2; cdr3_nt: TGTGCCAGCAGCCCTCGGACAGGGGGGGGCGGGGAGCTGTTTTTT; cdr3_aa: CASSPRTGGGGELFF
clone_size: -; v_call: TRBV7-9; d_call: -; j_call: TRBJ2-5; cdr3_nt: TGTGCCAGCAGCCCGAGGACAAGCCAAGAGACCCAGTACTTC; cdr3_aa: CASSPRTSQETQYF
clone_size: -; v_call: TRBV28; d_call: TRBD2; j_call: TRBJ2-4; cdr3_nt: TGTGCCAGCAGTCCGCTGGGTGGCGGGAGTTTCGCCAAAAACATTCAGTACTTC; cdr3_aa: CASSPLGGGSFAKNIQYF
clone_size: -; v_call: TRBV5-5; d_call: TRBD1; j_call: TRBJ2-3; cdr3_nt: TGTGCCAGCAGCTACCTCCGGGACAGAGATACGCAGTATTTT; cdr3_aa: CASSYLRDRDTQYF
clone_size: few; v_call: TRBV6-1; d_call: -; j_call: TRBJ1-3; cdr3_nt: TGTGCCAGCAGTGACAGGTCTGGCGAAGGAAACACCATATATTTT; cdr3_aa: CASSDRSGEGNTIYF
clone_size: -; v_call: TRBV28; d_call: TRBD2; j_call: TRBJ2-5; cdr3_nt: TGTGCCAGCAGTTCCCCTCCTAGCGGGAGAATTCGAGAGACCCAGTACTTC; cdr3_aa: CASSSPPSGRIRETQYF